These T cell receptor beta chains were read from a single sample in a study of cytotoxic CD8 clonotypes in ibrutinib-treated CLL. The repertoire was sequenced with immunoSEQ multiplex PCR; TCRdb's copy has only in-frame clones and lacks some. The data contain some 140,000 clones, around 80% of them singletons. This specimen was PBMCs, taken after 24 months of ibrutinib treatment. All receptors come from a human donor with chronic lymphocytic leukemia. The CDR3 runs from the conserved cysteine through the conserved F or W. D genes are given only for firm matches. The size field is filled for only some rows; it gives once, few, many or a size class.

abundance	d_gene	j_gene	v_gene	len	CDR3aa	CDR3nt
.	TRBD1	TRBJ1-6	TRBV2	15	CASSLLGQDRSPLHF	TGTGCCAGCAGTCTATTGGGACAGGACAGATCACCCCTCCACTTT
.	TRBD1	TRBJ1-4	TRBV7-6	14	CASSSRGLGEKLFF	TGTGCCAGCAGTTCCAGGGGGCTGGGTGAAAAACTGTTTTTT
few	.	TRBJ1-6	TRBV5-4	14	CASTLDSFSSPLHF	TGTGCCAGCACCCTGGACAGTTTCAGTTCACCCCTCCACTTT
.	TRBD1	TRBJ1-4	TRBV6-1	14	CASSEAGTVGKLFF	TGTGCCAGCAGTGAGGCCGGGACAGTCGGAAAACTGTTTTTT
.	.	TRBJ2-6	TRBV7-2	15	CASSLAGDGANVLTF	TGTGCCAGCAGCTTAGCTGGGGATGGGGCCAACGTCCTGACTTTC
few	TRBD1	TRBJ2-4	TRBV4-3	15	CASSQEGGPGNIQYF	TGCGCCAGCAGCCAAGAAGGGGGCCCAGGAAACATTCAGTACTTC
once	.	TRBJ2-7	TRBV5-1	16	CASSVGGSDSPYEQYF	TGCGCCAGCAGCGTCGGAGGGTCTGACAGCCCCTACGAGCAGTACTTC
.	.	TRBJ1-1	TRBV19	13	CASRGLGNTEAFF	TGTGCCAGTAGGGGACTGGGGAACACTGAAGCTTTCTTT
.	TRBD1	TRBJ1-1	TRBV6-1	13	CASNRGRNTEAFF	TGTGCCAGCAACAGGGGTAGGAACACTGAAGCTTTCTTT
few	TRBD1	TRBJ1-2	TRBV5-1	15	CASSSTGTGQYGYTF	TGCGCCAGCAGCTCGACCGGGACAGGGCAATATGGCTACACCTTC
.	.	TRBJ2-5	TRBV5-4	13	CASSFGGQETQYF	TGTGCCAGCAGCTTTGGGGGCCAAGAGACCCAGTACTTC
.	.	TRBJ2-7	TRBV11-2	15	CASSLDLGRGGEQYF	TGTGCCAGCAGCTTAGATTTGGGTAGGGGGGGCGAGCAGTACTTC
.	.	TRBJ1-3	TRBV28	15	CASSLRGAAGNTIYF	TGTGCCAGCAGTTTGCGGGGGGCTGCTGGAAACACCATATATTTT
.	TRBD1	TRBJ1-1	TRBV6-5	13	CASNAYRGSEAFF	TGTGCCAGCAATGCATACAGGGGGAGTGAAGCTTTCTTT
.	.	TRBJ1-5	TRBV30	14	CAWRGDRSNQPQHF	TGTGCCTGGAGGGGTGACAGGAGCAATCAGCCCCAGCATTTT
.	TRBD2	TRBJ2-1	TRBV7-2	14	CASSPRLAGGPEFF	TGTGCCAGCAGCCCCAGACTAGCGGGGGGACCCGAGTTCTTC
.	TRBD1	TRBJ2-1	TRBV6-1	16	CASSEPRGTGAHEQFF	TGTGCCAGCAGTGAACCCCGGGGGACAGGGGCCCATGAGCAGTTCTTC
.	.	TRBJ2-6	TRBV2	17	CASSEKGAGSGANVLTF	TGTGCCAGCAGTGAAAAAGGTGCCGGGTCAGGGGCCAACGTCCTGACTTTC
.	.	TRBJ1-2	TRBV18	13	CASSPQANYGYTF	TGTGCCAGCTCACCACAGGCAAACTATGGCTACACCTTC
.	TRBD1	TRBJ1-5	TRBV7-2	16	CASSPSTGAGYQPQHF	TGTGCCAGCAGCCCCTCGACAGGGGCGGGATATCAGCCCCAGCATTTT